These 22 T cell receptor beta chains were all obtained from the same sample, sequenced in a study of shared clonotypes between healthy human individuals. Profiled with immunoSEQ multiplex PCR; TCRdb holds only in-frame clones, not every one. The sample records about 1.1 million clones, 77% being singletons. Sequenced: memory CD4+ T cells from PBMCs. Subset denoted: CD45RA-negative fraction. The source is a young man in good health. Some clones in this sample may be carry-over from other donors' samples.

The chain is built from TRBV29-1 and TRBJ1-2, with 7 bases lining up with TRBD1. Germline V lookup: CDR1 SQVTM, CDR2 ANQGSEA. The V segment lost 4 bases and the J segment 5 bases; nucleotides outside the gene matches: 10. CDR3 size: 14 residues. The CDR3 sequence is CSVAGRGRGYGYTF. As DNA, the CDR3 is TGCAGCGTTGCGGGTAGGGGGCGGGGGTATGGCTACACCTTC.

This clone was recorded a few times. V is TRBV4-1 and J is TRBJ1-4, with 8 positions matching TRBD1. V trimming: 1 base; J trimming: 8 bases; junction bases outside the gene matches: 6. The CDR3 totals 15 residues. The germline V gene encodes CDR1 MGHRA and CDR2 YSYEKL. CDR3 DNA sequence: TGCGCCAGCAGCCAAGTTTCGAACAGGGGGGAAAAACTGTTTTTT. Its protein is CASSQVSNRGEKLFF.

Concerning this clone itself: Since a much larger clone is just one base distant, this may be a read error. The chain couples TRBV7-9 to TRBJ2-1; TRBD2 aligns across 8 bases. CDR1 and CDR2 (germline): SEHNR, FQNEAQ (reference sequence). V shed 1 base and J 0 bases; nucleotides not matched to a gene: 2. The CDR3 spans 16 residues. The CDR3 nucleotides are TGTGCCAGCAGCTTAGGGAGCGGGAGCTCCTACAATGAGCAGTTCTTC. It codes for CASSLGSGSSYNEQFF.

V is TRBV7-3 and J is TRBJ2-2; no clear D. Germline CDR1 reads SGHTA; CDR2 reads FQGTGA. This CDR3 contains 14 residues. Trimming took 5 bases from V and 7 from J, leaving 14 bases between them. CDR3 DNA: TGTGCCAGCAGCCCCCAGACCCCGGGCGGGGAGCTGTTTTTT. Protein: CASSPQTPGGELFF.

As concerns this clone: A much larger clone lies one base from this, so it may be a read error. Other nucleotide sequences from this sample produce the same CDR3. The chain links TRBV5-6 to TRBJ2-7; 7 positions match TRBD1. Losses at the gene ends were 4 bases for V and 4 bases for J; bases not matched to a gene: 2. CDR1 SGHDT and CDR2 YYEEEE come from the germline V gene. The CDR3 sequence is 12 residues long. CDR3 loop: CASSRQGYEQYF. The CDR3 DNA sequence: TGTGCCAGCAGCAGACAGGGTTACGAGCAGTACTTC.

The chain is built from TRBV7-9 and TRBJ2-5; D is ambiguous. Deletions cut 3 bases from V and 5 bases from J, with 16 bases between. In germline, CDR1 is SEHNR, CDR2 FQNEAQ (reference sequence). CDR3 length: 15 residues. CDR3 sequence (DNA): TGTGCCAGCAGCTTTAGGCTCCCCGAGTGGGAGACCCAGTACTTC. This gives the protein CASSFRLPEWETQYF.

This rearrangement joins TRBV4-2 to TRBJ1-2; unclear D gene. Germline V gene lookup returns CDR1 LGHNA and CDR2 YNFKEQ. V shed 0 bases and J shed 3 bases, with 8 bases lying between them. The CDR3 totals 14 residues. This CDR3 is CASSQEPGDYGYTF. The CDR3 coding sequence is TGTGCCAGCAGCCAAGAACCAGGAGACTATGGCTACACCTTC.

CDR3 region: CASSPGQGWETQYF. CDR3 DNA sequence: TGTGCCAGCAGCCCAGGACAGGGTTGGGAGACCCAGTACTTC. V gene TRBV9 combines with J gene TRBJ2-5, with TRBD1 matching 8 bases. Germline V gene lookup returns CDR1 SGDLS and CDR2 YYNGEE. CDR3 length equals 14 residues. With V trimmed by 4 bases and J by 5 bases, 7 bases remained unmatched. The whole variable domain, remainder taken from reference TRBV9 and TRBJ2-5, is DSGVTQTPKHLITATGQRVTLRCSPRSGDLSVYWYQQSLDQGLQFLIQYYNGEERAKGNILERFSAQQFPDLHSELNLSSLELGDSALYFCASSPGQGWETQYFGPGTRLLVL.

The V gene is TRBV28, the J gene TRBJ1-1; D gene uncertain. From germline, CDR1 is MDHEN and CDR2 SYDVKM. The CDR3 is made up of 13 amino acids. Deletions cut 3 bases from V and 1 base from J, with 6 bases between. CDR3 residues: CASSLPENTEAFF. In DNA form, the CDR3 reads TGTGCCAGCAGTTTGCCCGAGAACACTGAAGCTTTCTTT.

V gene TRBV5-1 combines with J gene TRBJ2-7, with D tentatively TRBD1 (6 bases). V was shortened by 0 bases and J by 7 bases, with 14 bases between the two germline ends. The germline V gene has CDR1 SGHRS and CDR2 YFSETQ. The CDR3 totals 14 residues. CDR3 nucleotide sequence: TGCGCCAGCAGCTTGGAGGTGGGGGCGGATGAGCAGTACTTC. Amino acid sequence: CASSLEVGADEQYF.

CDR3: CASEGGASQETQYF. In DNA form, the CDR3 reads TGTGCCAGCGAAGGGGGGGCTTCTCAAGAGACCCAGTACTTC. The chain has TRBV2 and TRBJ2-5; D may be TRBD2 (7 bases). The CDR3 contains 14 residues. In germline, CDR1 is SNHLY, CDR2 FYNNEI. V was cut by 8 bases and J by 2 bases, with 15 bases left in between.

The chain couples TRBV27 to TRBJ2-1; 9 nucleotides match TRBD2. The germline V gene has CDR1 MNHEY and CDR2 SMNVEV (reference sequence). The junction had 16 bases not matched to a gene; V was cut back by 6 bases and J by 7 bases. The CDR3 runs to 17 residues. In DNA form, the CDR3 reads TGTGCCAGCAGACGAGCGGGAGGCCTTGTGGACGCAAATGAGCAGTTCTTC. Its protein is CASRRAGGLVDANEQFF.

Details on this clone: Additional DNA sequences in this sample encode the identical CDR3. The chain joins TRBV29-1 to TRBJ1-1; no reliable D call. The CDR3 extends over 12 amino acids. Trimming cost V 3 bases and J 1 base, with 6 bases left between them. Germline V gene data show CDR1 as SQVTM and CDR2 as ANQGSEA. CDR3 DNA: TGCAGCGTTGAGCGAGGGAACACTGAAGCTTTCTTT. Protein: CSVERGNTEAFF.

In this sample, this clone turned up once. The rearrangement links TRBV11-1 to TRBJ2-3; no clear D. The CDR3 consists of 14 residues. Trimming took 5 bases from V and 3 from J, leaving 12 bases between them. CDR1 is SGHAT and CDR2 is FQDESV in the germline V gene (reference sequence). CDR3 coding DNA: TGTGCCAGCAGCCTCGCCCCCCAAACAGATACGCAGTATTTT. It translates to CASSLAPQTDTQYF.

The chain links TRBV9 to TRBJ2-1; D possibly corresponds to TRBD2 (5 bases). CDR3 length: 14 amino acids. Germline CDR1 SGDLS, CDR2 YYNGEE. V gave up 4 bases and J gave up 6 bases, with 14 bases separating them. CDR3: CASSPRPGSNEQFF. The CDR3 DNA reads TGTGCCAGCAGCCCCCGTCCGGGGTCCAATGAGCAGTTCTTC.

V gene TRBV25-1 combines with J gene TRBJ2-7, with unresolved D. Germline values: CDR1 MGHDK, CDR2 SYGVNS. Trimming pared 3 bases from V and 5 bases from J, leaving 5 bases between. The CDR3 sequence is 11 residues long. CDR3 residues: CASSDWNEQYF. CDR3 bases: TGTGCCAGCAGTGATTGGAACGAGCAGTACTTC.

The chain is built from TRBV5-8 and TRBJ1-1; 11 bases are a match to TRBD1. The V gene end was trimmed by 2 bases and the J gene end by 7 bases; junction bases not matched to a gene: 7. This CDR3 region has 15 residues. The germline gives CDR1 SGHTS, CDR2 YDEGEE. This CDR3 is CASSLSDRGLGEAFF. For the CDR3, the DNA is TGTGCCAGCAGCTTATCGGACAGGGGGCTGGGTGAAGCTTTCTTT.

The chain recombines TRBV30 with TRBJ2-3; D perhaps matches TRBD1 (6 bases). The CDR3 is 14 amino acids. Germline V gene lookup returns CDR1 GTSNPN and CDR2 SVGIG (reference sequence). V was cut by 1 base and J by 3 bases, with 11 bases left in between. The CDR3 DNA reads TGTGCCTGGAGTGAGGCAGGGGAAACAGATACGCAGTATTTT. Its protein product is CAWSEAGETDTQYF.

This clone was seen just once. The chain has TRBV7-7 and TRBJ2-7, with a possible D match to TRBD1 (7 bases). CDR1 SSHAT and CDR2 FNYEAQ come from the germline V gene (reference sequence). The V end lost 5 bases, the J end lost 6 bases, and 14 bases lay between the germline ends. The CDR3 is 13 residues long. The CDR3 protein is CASSLDREAEQYF. The CDR3 DNA reads as TGTGCCAGCAGCCTCGACAGGGAGGCCGAGCAGTACTTC.

The chain carries TRBV7-3 and TRBJ2-7, with 8 bases aligning to TRBD2. The CDR3 sequence is 15 residues long. The V gene end was trimmed by 2 bases and the J gene end by 5 bases; junction bases not matched to a gene: 8. Per the germline V gene, CDR1 is SGHTA and CDR2 is FQGTGA. Here the CDR3 DNA reads TGTGCCAGCAGCTTAGGGACCCATAGCGGGGACGAGCAGTACTTC. Translated, it gives CASSLGTHSGDEQYF.

V and J are TRBV7-9 and TRBJ2-5, with 9 bases identical to TRBD1. The CDR3 is 14 amino acids. In germline, CDR1 is SEHNR, CDR2 FQNEAQ (reference sequence). Unmatched junction bases numbered 6, after V lost 5 bases and J lost 5 bases. The CDR3 DNA follows: TGTGCCAGCAGCCCACTCGGACAGGGGGAGACCCAGTACTTC. Translation: CASSPLGQGETQYF.

The V call is TRBV19, the J call TRBJ2-1; D possibly corresponds to TRBD2 (6 bases). Trimming took off 6 bases at V and 10 bases at J, with 19 bases between the two ends. This CDR3 has 14 residues. The V gene's germline CDR1 is LNHDA and CDR2 SQIVND (reference sequence). The chain's CDR3 is CASSTTPTSLEQFF. Written as DNA, the CDR3 is TGTGCCAGTAGCACCACCCCGACTAGTTTGGAGCAGTTCTTC.